The source of this TCR beta chain is a study of CD8+ T cells in alopecia areata. Overall study context: Treatment comprised oral tofacitinib, 5 to 10 mg twice daily, in treated patients.

Germline CDR1 reads SGHDN; CDR2 reads FVKESK. The germline V and J ends were trimmed by 2 bases and 7 bases, with 6 bases remaining between them. The CDR3 is made up of 12 amino acids. Researchers gathered lesional scalp punch biopsies and peripheral blood from patients with alopecia areata. A remark on this clone: Its target is not known.

Overall study results and limits: Lesional scalp displayed greater clonality than normal scalp, most notably in alopecia totalis/universalis.

Investigators isolated RNA and reverse transcribed it into cDNA to act as the sequencing template. Here immunoSEQ multiplex PCR was the method, and the copy in TCRdb shows in-frame clones only, minus some. The sample records 150,000 to 160,000 clones, more than 45% being singletons. This TCR derives from a human donor with alopecia areata. This material consisted of CD8+ T cells sorted from blood, taken at week 0. The chain links TRBV14 to TRBJ1-5, with D tentatively TRBD1 (5 bases). DNA for the CDR3: TGTGCCAGCAGCCAACAGGGACAGCCCCAGCATTTT. This encodes CASSQQGQPQHF.